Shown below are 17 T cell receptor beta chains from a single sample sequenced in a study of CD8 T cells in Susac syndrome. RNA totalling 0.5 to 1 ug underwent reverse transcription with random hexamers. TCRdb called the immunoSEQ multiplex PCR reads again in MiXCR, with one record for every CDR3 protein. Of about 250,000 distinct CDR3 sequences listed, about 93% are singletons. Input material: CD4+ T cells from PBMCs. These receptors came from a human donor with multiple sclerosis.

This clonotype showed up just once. Here the CDR3 reads CATSRDIGPQETQYF. The CDR3 DNA reads as TGTGCCACCAGCAGAGATATAGGGCCTCAAGAGACCCAGTACTTC. This chain uses TRBV15 with TRBJ2-5; the D is unclear. The V end was cut by 0 bases, the J end by 2 bases, with 10 bases between. The CDR3 is made up of 15 amino acids. From germline, CDR1 is LNHNV and CDR2 YYDKDF (reference sequence).

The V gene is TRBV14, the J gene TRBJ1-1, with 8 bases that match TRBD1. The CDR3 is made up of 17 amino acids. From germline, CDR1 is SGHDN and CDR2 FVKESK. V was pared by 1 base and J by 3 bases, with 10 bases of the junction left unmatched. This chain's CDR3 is CASSQVQGARSDTEAFF. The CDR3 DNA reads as TGTGCCAGCAGCCAAGTTCAGGGGGCGCGGTCGGACACTGAAGCTTTCTTT.

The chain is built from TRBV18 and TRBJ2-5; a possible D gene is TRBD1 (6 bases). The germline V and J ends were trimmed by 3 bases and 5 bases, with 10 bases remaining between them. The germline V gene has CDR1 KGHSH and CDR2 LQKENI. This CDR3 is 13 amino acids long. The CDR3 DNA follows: TGTGCCAGCTCACCGAACAGGGCTGAGACCCAGTACTTC. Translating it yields CASSPNRAETQYF. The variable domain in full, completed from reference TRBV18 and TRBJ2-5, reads NAGVMQNPRHLVRRRGQEARLRCSPMKGHSHVYWYRQLPEEGLKFMVYLQKENIIDESGMPKERFSAEFPKEGPSILRIQQVVRGDSAAYFCASSPNRAETQYFGPGTRLLVL.

The CDR3 nucleotides are TGTGCCAGCAGCTTGGGAGACTTAACGAACACTGAAGCTTTCTTT. This codes for CASSLGDLTNTEAFF. V usage is TRBV5-4 and J usage is TRBJ1-1; D is unclear. Between the trimmed V and J ends, which lost 0 bases and 1 base, there was a span of 10 bases. Germline-derived CDR1 and CDR2 are SGHNT and YYREEE (reference sequence). The CDR3 totals 15 residues.

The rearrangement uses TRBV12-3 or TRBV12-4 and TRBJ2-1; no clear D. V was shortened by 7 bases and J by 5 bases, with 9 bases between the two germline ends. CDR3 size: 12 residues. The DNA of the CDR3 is TGTGCCAGCAACGCCGATCACAATGAGCAGTTCTTC. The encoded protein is CASNADHNEQFF.

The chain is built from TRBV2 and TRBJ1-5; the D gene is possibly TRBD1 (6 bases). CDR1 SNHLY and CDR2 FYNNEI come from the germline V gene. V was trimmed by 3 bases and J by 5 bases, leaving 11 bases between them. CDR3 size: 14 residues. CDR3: CASSEGGGYQPQHF. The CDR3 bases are TGTGCCAGCAGTGAGGGAGGGGGGTATCAGCCCCAGCATTTT.

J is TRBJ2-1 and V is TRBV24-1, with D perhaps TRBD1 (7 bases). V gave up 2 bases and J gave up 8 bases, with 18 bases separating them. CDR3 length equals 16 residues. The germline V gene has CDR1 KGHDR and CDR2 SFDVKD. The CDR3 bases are TGTGCCACCAGTGATTGGAGGGGGCCCTCTGGGGATGAGCAGTTCTTC. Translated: CATSDWRGPSGDEQFF.

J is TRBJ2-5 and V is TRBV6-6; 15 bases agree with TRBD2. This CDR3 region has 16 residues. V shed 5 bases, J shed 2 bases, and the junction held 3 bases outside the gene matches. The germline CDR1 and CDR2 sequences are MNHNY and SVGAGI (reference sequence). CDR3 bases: TGTGCCAGCAGTCGAGGACTAGCGGGGGGGCAAGAGACCCAGTACTTC. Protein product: CASSRGLAGGQETQYF.

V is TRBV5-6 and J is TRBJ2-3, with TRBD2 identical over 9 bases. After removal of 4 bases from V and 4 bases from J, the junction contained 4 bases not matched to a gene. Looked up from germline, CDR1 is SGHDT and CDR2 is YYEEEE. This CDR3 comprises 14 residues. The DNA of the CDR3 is TGTGCCAGCAGCATGGGACTAGCCTCAGATACGCAGTATTTT. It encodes CASSMGLASDTQYF.

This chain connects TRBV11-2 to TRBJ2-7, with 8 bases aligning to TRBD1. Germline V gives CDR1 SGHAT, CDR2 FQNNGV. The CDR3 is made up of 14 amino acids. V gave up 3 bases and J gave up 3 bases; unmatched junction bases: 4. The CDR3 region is CASSFGTGNYEQYF. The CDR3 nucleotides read TGTGCCAGCAGCTTTGGGACAGGCAACTACGAGCAGTACTTC.

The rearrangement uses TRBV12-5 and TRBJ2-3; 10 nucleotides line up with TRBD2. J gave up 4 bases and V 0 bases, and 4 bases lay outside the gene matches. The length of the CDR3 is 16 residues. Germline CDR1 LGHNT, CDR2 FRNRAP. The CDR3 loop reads CASGLVLAGVADTQYF. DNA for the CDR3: TGTGCTAGTGGTTTGGTCCTAGCGGGAGTTGCAGATACGCAGTATTTT.

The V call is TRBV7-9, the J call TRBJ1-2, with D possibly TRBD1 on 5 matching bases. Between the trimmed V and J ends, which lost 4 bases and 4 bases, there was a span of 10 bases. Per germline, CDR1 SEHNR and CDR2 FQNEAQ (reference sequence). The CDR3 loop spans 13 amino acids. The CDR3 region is CASSYGGGYGYTF. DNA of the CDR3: TGTGCCAGCAGCTATGGGGGAGGCTATGGCTACACCTTC. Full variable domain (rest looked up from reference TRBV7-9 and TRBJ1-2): DTGVSQNPRHKITKRGQNVTFRCDPISEHNRLYWYRQTLGQGPEFLTYFQNEAQLEKSRLLSDRFSAERPKGSFSTLEIQRTEQGDSAMYLCASSYGGGYGYTFGSGTRLTVV.

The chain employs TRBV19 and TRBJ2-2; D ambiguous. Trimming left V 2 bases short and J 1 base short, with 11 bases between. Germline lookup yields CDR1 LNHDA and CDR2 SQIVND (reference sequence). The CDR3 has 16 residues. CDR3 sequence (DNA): TGTGCCAGTAGTATAAAAAGCTGGCTGAACACCGGGGAGCTGTTTTTT. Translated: CASSIKSWLNTGELFF. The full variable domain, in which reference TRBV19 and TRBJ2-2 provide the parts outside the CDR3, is DGGITQSPKYLFRKEGQNVTLSCEQNLNHDAMYWYRQDPGQGLRLIYYSQIVNDFQKGDIAEGYSVSREKKESFPLTVTSAQKNPTAFYLCASSIKSWLNTGELFFGEGSRLTVL.

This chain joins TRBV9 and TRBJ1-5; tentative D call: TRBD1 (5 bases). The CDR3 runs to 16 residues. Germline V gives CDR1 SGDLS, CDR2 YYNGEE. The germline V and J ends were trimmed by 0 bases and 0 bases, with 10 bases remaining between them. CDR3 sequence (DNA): TGTGCCAGCAGCGTAGGTACGGGGGGTAGCAATCAGCCCCAGCATTTT. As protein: CASSVGTGGSNQPQHF.

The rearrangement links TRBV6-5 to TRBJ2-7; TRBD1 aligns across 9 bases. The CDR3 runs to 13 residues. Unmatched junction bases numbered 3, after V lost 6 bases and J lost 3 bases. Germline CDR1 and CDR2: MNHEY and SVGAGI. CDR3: CASRVTGGYEQYF. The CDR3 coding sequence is TGTGCCAGCAGGGTGACAGGGGGCTACGAGCAGTACTTC.

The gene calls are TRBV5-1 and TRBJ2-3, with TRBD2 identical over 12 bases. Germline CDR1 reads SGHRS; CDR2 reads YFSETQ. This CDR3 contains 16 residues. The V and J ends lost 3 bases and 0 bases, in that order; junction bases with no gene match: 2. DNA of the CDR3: TGCGCCAGCAGCTATGGACTAGCGGGGAGCACAGATACGCAGTATTTT. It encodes CASSYGLAGSTDTQYF.

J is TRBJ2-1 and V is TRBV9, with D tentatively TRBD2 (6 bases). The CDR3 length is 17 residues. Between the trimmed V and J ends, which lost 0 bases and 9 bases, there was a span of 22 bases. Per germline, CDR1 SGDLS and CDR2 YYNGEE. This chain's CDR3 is CASSVAGSAGFGGEQFF. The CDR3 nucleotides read TGTGCCAGCAGCGTAGCGGGATCCGCGGGGTTCGGGGGTGAGCAGTTCTTC.